These 11 T cell receptor beta chains originate from one sample sequenced in a study of PD-L1 blockade in urothelial cancer. This sample's time point: pretreatment peripheral blood. Clones were read by immunoSEQ multiplex PCR, and TCRdb kept only the in-frame ones, dropping some. The repertoire consists of tens of thousands of clones, with over 75% occurring once and the leading ten covering 15% to 17%. Sequenced here: PBMCs, sampled around atezolizumab (anti-PD-L1) treatment. The origin of the receptors is a man in his sixties or seventies with urothelial cancer.

The V gene is TRBV19, the J gene TRBJ1-2, with TRBD1 matching over 7 bases. Trimming at V came to 3 bases and at J to 2 bases, leaving 9 bases not matched to a gene. Per the germline V gene, CDR1 is LNHDA and CDR2 is SQIVND (reference sequence). This CDR3 is 16 amino acids long. The CDR3 DNA follows: TGTGCCAGTAGTATTTTCCCGGTCAGGGGGAACTATGGCTACACCTTC. Translating it yields CASSIFPVRGNYGYTF.

The J gene is TRBJ2-1, the V gene TRBV7-9, with 7 bases aligning to TRBD2. Germline V gives CDR1 SEHNR, CDR2 FQNEAQ (reference sequence). This CDR3 is 15 amino acids long. With 5 bases clipped from V and 2 bases from J, the junction kept 6 bases outside the gene matches. In nucleotides, the CDR3 is TGTGCCAGCAGCCTGTCTAGCGGAGCCTACAATGAGCAGTTCTTC. Translated, it gives CASSLSSGAYNEQFF.

J is TRBJ2-7 and V is TRBV5-1; 7 bases map to TRBD2. Trimming cost V 4 bases and J 5 bases; bases outside gene matches: 9. The germline V gene encodes CDR1 SGHRS and CDR2 YFSETQ. CDR3 size: 14 residues. The CDR3 DNA is TGCGCCAGCAGCCTTGGGGGGGGTGAGGACGAGCAGTACTTC. This translates into CASSLGGGEDEQYF. Full variable domain (rest looked up from reference TRBV5-1 and TRBJ2-7): KAGVTQTPRYLIKTRGQQVTLSCSPISGHRSVSWYQQTPGQGLQFLFEYFSETQRNKGNFPGRFSGRQFSNSRSEMNVSTLELGDSALYLCASSLGGGEDEQYFGPGTRLTVT.

The chain combines TRBV7-8 with TRBJ2-5; TRBD1 aligns across 11 bases. Germline CDR1 and CDR2: SGHVS and FQNEAQ. With V trimmed by 5 bases and J by 1 base, 12 bases remained unmatched. The CDR3 runs to 18 residues. Here the CDR3 reads CASSPSYGTGGPQETQYF. Here the CDR3 DNA reads TGTGCCAGCAGCCCGTCGTATGGGACAGGGGGTCCCCAAGAGACCCAGTACTTC.

V and J are TRBV28 and TRBJ2-2; TRBD2 matches at 11 bases. With V trimmed by 6 bases and J by 1 base, 7 bases remained unmatched. Germline-derived CDR1 and CDR2 are MDHEN and SYDVKM. The CDR3 loop spans 17 amino acids. The CDR3 is CASSTSGRGGNTGELFF. In nucleotides, the CDR3 is TGTGCCAGCAGCACTAGCGGGAGAGGGGGGAACACCGGGGAGCTGTTTTTT.

This clone was counted a few times. The chain is built from TRBV7-3 and TRBJ2-1; TRBD2 agrees at 8 bases. Trimming cost V 5 bases and J 7 bases; bases outside gene matches: 13. The CDR3 loop spans 16 amino acids. In germline, CDR1 is SGHTA, CDR2 FQGTGA. This CDR3 reads CASSHNEGVAGNEQFF. As DNA, the CDR3 is TGTGCCAGCAGCCACAATGAAGGGGTAGCGGGGAATGAGCAGTTCTTC.

Only a few counts were recorded for this clone. The rearrangement joins TRBV28 to TRBJ1-2, with D possibly TRBD1 on 6 matching bases. CDR1 is MDHEN, CDR2 SYDVKM, per germline. The ends were cut back, 10 bases at V and 4 bases at J, with 19 bases in the middle. This CDR3 is 14 amino acids long. The CDR3 DNA is TGTGCCACCATCAGGGGAGCAGAGGCCTATGGCTACACCTTC. Translation: CATIRGAEAYGYTF.

The rearrangement joins TRBV7-9 to TRBJ2-7, with D possibly TRBD2 on 5 matching bases. The CDR3 spans 14 residues. Germline V lookup: CDR1 SEHNR, CDR2 FQNEAQ (reference sequence). The V gene lost 5 bases and the J gene lost 6 bases, with 17 bases spanning the gap. The CDR3 coding sequence is TGTGCCAGCAGCCCCTCGGGGATTCCCCTCGAGCAGTACTTC. Translated: CASSPSGIPLEQYF.

This rearrangement joins TRBV28 to TRBJ2-5, with 12 bases identical to TRBD2. Per the germline V gene, CDR1 is MDHEN and CDR2 is SYDVKM. V was clipped by 4 bases and J by 5 bases; unmatched bases: 14. The CDR3 has 18 residues. CDR3 sequence reads: CASSSSRKGTSGLETQYF. The CDR3 DNA reads TGTGCCAGCAGTTCCTCACGAAAGGGGACTAGCGGGCTCGAGACCCAGTACTTC.

V and J are TRBV19 and TRBJ2-7, with 11 positions matching TRBD1. The CDR3 contains 16 residues. The trim removed 3 bases at V and 3 bases at J, leaving 7 bases unmatched. Germline lookup yields CDR1 LNHDA and CDR2 SQIVND (reference sequence). The CDR3 spells CASSIGGQGADYEQYF. CDR3 in DNA: TGTGCCAGTAGTATCGGAGGACAGGGGGCGGACTACGAGCAGTACTTC.

This chain uses TRBV9 with TRBJ2-3; 14 bases are a match to TRBD2. CDR3 size: 17 residues. V dropped 0 bases and J dropped 4; count of bases not matched to a gene: 4. CDR1 is SGDLS, CDR2 YYNGEE, per germline. DNA of the CDR3: TGTGCCAGCAGCGTAGAGGGACTAGCGGGAGCCCCAGATACGCAGTATTTT. Amino acids: CASSVEGLAGAPDTQYF.